A single TCR beta chain is shown here with its context. Antigen specificity is unknown. The data belong to a study of blood T cells in healthy people across ages. General study results and limits: Leaving the PBMCs unsorted stopped any conclusive comparison of naive versus antigen-experienced cells.

Then a second PCR, running about 6 to 12 cycles, was carried out with a sample-barcoded 5' primer and a J-beta primer mix. At least 2.5 million CDR3-containing paired-end reads were obtained per sample. TCRdb reanalysed the 5' RACE reads using MiXCR and keeps one entry per CDR3 protein. The sample lists about 1.4 million distinct CDR3 sequences, 59% seen once, with roughly 7% in the top ten. Germline-derived CDR1 and CDR2 are SQVTM and ANQGSEA. The CDR3 consists of 12 residues. Trimming shortened V by 7 bases and J by 3 bases, and 12 bases separated the two germline ends. The source of this sequence is a young man in good health. The specimen sequenced was blood. V usage is TRBV29-1 and J usage is TRBJ1-1; unclear D gene. CDR3: CSATDRDTEAFF. The DNA of the CDR3 is TGCAGCGCAACGGACCGCGACACTGAAGCTTTCTTT.